This is a list of T cell receptor beta chains from one sample in a study of CD8+ T cells in alopecia areata. The repertoire was sequenced with immunoSEQ multiplex PCR; TCRdb's copy has only in-frame clones and lacks some. The sample lists about 210,000 clones; about 64% were seen once. Sequences were derived from CD4+ T cells sorted from blood, sampled at week 4, from a patient treated with tofacitinib. These receptors were obtained from a human donor with alopecia areata. Both conserved end residues are trimmed from each CDR3. The D gene is left open where the match is weak.

d_call	v_call	j_call	cdr3_aa
-	TRBV27	TRBJ1-4	ASSKRPGTALRLF
-	TRBV6-5	TRBJ1-2	ASSRMGSYGYT
-	TRBV29-1	TRBJ2-5	SAGGSQETQY
-	TRBV30	TRBJ1-1	AWSVPATWGPKNTEAF
-	TRBV30	TRBJ2-1	AWSVLGSSYNEQF
-	TRBV7-9	TRBJ1-2	ASSWSSPGYT
-	TRBV29-1	TRBJ1-3	SVGSGVGNTIY
-	TRBV6-5	TRBJ2-7	ASSIRKGAYEQY
-	TRBV6-1	TRBJ2-7	ASKGGPTYEQY
TRBD2	TRBV30	TRBJ2-3	AWSSGLAGTDTQY
TRBD1	TRBV19	TRBJ1-6	ASRQGQGNSPLH
-	TRBV6-1	TRBJ1-2	ASSEQSLLNYGYT
-	TRBV6-5	TRBJ1-5	ASSYGAVGQPQH
-	TRBV7-8	TRBJ1-1	ASSFLGGDTEAF
TRBD2	TRBV6-1	TRBJ2-2	ASSETSGGYTGELF
-	TRBV6-5	TRBJ1-6	ASSYSRGPLH
TRBD1	TRBV10-3	TRBJ2-2	AIRNSRGLFDTGELF
TRBD1	TRBV4-3	TRBJ2-1	ASSQVDRVNEQF
TRBD1	TRBV5-6	TRBJ1-2	ASSPGQGSYGYT
-	TRBV10-3	TRBJ2-5	AISGGDYQETQY
TRBD2	TRBV2	TRBJ2-2	ASSGTSGGAGELF
-	TRBV10-3	TRBJ1-1	AIRLTGNTEAF
-	TRBV2	TRBJ1-2	ASSVYPLGGYT
-	TRBV29-1	TRBJ1-1	SVEDPRWTEAF
-	TRBV7-2	TRBJ1-2	ASSPRTEANYGYT
-	TRBV5-1	TRBJ2-5	ASSPGLKRGETQY
TRBD2	TRBV4-3	TRBJ2-3	ASSQEPSGGDTQY
-	TRBV25-1	TRBJ1-1	ASSPSGGTEAF
-	TRBV11-3	TRBJ1-1	ASSPRGNTEAF
-	TRBV29-1	TRBJ1-2	SVDSLGYT
TRBD1	TRBV29-1	TRBJ2-1	SVGFRDRVVYNEQF
TRBD2	TRBV7-2	TRBJ2-7	ASSPGLAVSYEQY
-	TRBV29-1	TRBJ2-3	SVGGRSTDTQY
TRBD1	TRBV30	TRBJ2-5	AWGRQGMETQY
-	TRBV10-3	TRBJ2-6	AASSGPGANVLT
-	TRBV7-2	TRBJ1-6	ASSLDSPLH
-	TRBV2	TRBJ1-6	ASSRGNSPLH
-	TRBV6-5	TRBJ2-7	ASSLLGKQY
-	TRBV7-8	TRBJ2-5	ASRLRFQETQY
-	TRBV29-1	TRBJ1-2	SVATHGDYGYT
-	TRBV7-9	TRBJ2-7	ASSLRGRRYEQY
TRBD1	TRBV7-9	TRBJ1-5	AGGTGNQPQH
TRBD2	TRBV4-3	TRBJ2-1	ASSPKAGGLYNEQF
-	TRBV4-1	TRBJ1-3	ASSQAFSGNTIY
-	TRBV5-1	TRBJ2-2	ASSPDTNTGELF
TRBD1	TRBV27	TRBJ1-2	ASSRQGQGGYT
-	TRBV25-1	TRBJ1-1	ASSEPGKTEAF
TRBD2	TRBV25-1	TRBJ2-3	ASSHRGLSTDTQY
TRBD2	TRBV10-3	TRBJ2-3	AIRTHAGDGTDTQY
TRBD2	TRBV28	TRBJ2-7	ASSSPGLAGTYEQY
-	TRBV6-5	TRBJ1-5	ASSREGNQPQH
TRBD2	TRBV2	TRBJ2-4	ASSKRGGLVQY
-	TRBV29-1	TRBJ1-3	SVPTPIPTNTIY